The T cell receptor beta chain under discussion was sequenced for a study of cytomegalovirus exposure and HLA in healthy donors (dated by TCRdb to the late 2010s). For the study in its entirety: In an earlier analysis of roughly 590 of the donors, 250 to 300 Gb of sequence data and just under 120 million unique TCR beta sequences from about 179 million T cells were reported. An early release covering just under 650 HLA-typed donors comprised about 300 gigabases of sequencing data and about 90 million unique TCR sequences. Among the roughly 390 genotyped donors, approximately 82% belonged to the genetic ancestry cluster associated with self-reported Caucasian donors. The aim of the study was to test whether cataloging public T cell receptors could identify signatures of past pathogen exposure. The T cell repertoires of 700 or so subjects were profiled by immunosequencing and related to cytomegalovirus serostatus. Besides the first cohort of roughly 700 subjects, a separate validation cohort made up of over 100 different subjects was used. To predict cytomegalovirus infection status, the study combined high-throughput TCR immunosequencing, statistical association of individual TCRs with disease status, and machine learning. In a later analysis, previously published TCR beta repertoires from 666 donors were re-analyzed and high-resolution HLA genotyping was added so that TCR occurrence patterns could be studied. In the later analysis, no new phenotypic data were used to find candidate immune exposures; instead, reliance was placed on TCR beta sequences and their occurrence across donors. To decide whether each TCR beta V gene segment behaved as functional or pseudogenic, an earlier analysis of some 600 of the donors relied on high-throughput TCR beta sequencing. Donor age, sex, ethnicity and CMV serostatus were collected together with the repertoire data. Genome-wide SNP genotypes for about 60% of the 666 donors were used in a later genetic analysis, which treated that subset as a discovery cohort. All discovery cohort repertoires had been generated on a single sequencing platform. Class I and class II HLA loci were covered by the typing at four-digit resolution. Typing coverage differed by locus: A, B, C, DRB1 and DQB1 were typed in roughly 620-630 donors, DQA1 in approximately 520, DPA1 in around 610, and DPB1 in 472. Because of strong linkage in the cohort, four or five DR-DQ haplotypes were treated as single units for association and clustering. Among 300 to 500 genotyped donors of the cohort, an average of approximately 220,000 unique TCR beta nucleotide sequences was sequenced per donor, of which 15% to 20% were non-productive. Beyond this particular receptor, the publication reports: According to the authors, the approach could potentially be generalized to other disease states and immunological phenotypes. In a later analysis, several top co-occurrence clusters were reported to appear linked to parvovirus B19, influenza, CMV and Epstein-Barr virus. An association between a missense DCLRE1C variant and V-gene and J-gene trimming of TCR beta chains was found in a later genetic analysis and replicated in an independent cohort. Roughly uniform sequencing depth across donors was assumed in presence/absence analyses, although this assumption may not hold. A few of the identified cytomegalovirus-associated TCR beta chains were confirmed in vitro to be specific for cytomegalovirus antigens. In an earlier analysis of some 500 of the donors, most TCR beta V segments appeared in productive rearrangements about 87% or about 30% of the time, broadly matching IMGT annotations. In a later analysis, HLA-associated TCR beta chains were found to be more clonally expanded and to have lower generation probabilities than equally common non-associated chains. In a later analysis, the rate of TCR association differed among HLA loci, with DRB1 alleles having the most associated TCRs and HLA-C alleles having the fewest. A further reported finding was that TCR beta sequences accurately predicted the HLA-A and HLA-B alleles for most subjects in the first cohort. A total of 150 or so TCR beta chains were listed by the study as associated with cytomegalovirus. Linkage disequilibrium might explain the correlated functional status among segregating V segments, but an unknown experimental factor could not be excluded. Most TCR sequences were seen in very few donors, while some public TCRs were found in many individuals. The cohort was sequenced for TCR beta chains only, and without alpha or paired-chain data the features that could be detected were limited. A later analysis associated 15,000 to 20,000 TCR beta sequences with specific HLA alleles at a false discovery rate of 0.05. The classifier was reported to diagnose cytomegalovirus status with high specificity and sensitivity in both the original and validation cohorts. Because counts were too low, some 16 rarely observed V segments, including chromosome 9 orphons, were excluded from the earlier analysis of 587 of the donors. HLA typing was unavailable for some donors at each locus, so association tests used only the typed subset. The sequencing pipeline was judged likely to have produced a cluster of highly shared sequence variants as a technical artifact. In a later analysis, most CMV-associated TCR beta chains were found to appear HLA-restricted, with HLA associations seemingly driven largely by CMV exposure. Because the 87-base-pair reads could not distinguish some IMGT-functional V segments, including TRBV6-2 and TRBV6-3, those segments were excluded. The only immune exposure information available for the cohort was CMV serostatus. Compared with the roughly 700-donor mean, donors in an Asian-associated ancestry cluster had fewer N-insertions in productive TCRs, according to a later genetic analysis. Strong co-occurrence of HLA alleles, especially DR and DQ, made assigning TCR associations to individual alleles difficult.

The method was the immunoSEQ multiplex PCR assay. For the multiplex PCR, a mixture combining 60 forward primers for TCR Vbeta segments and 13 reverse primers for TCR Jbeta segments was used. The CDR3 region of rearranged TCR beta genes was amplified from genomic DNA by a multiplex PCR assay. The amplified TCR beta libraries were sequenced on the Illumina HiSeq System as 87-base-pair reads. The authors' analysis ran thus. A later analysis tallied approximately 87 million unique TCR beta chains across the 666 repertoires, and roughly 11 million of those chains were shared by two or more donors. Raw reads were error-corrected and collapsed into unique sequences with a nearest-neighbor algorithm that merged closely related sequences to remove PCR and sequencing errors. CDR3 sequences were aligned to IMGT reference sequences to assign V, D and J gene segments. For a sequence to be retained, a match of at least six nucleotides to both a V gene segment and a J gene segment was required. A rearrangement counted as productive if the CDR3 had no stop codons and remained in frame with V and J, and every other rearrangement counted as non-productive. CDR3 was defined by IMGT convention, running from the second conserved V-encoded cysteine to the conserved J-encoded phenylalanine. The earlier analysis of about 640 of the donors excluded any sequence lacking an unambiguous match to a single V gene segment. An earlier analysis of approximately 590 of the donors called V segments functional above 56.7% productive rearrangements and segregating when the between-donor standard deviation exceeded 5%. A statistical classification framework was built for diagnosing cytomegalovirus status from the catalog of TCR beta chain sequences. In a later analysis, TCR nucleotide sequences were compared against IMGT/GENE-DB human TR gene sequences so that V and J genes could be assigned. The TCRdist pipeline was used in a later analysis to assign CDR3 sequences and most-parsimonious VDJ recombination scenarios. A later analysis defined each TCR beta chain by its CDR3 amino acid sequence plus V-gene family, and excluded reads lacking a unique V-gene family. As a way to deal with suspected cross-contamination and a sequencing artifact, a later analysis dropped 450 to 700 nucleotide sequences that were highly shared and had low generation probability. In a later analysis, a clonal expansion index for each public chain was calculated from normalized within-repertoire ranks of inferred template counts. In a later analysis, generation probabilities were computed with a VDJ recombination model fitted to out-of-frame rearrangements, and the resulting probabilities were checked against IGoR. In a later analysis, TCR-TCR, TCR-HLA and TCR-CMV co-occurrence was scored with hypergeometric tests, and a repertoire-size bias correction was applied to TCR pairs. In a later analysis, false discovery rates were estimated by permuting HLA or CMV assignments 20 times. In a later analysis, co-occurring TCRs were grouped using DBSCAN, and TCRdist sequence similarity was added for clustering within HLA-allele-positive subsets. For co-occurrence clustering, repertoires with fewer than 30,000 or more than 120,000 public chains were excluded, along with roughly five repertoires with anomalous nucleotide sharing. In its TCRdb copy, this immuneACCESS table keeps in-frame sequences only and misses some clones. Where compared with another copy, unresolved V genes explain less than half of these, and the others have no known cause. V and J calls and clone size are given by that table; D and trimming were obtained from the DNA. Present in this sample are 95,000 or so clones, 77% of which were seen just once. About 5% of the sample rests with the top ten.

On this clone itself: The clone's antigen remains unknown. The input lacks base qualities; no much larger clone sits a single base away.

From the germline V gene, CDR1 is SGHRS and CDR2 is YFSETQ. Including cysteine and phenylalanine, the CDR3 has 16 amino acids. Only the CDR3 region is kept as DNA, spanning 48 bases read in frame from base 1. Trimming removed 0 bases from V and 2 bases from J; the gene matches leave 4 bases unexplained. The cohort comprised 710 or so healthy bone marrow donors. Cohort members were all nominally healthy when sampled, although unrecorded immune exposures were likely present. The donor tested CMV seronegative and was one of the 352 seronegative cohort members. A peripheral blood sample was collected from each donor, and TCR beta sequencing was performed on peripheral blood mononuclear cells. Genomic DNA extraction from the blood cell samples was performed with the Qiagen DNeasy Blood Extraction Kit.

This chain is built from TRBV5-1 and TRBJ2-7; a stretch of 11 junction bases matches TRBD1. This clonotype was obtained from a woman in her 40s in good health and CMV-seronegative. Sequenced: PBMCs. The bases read TGCGCCAGCAGCTTGGCAGGACAGGGGGCCGCCTACGAGCAGTACTTC. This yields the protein CASSLAGQGAAYEQYF. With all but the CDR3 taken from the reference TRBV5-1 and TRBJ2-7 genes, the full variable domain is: KAGVTQTPRYLIKTRGQQVTLSCSPISGHRSVSWYQQTPGQGLQFLFEYFSETQRNKGNFPGRFSGRQFSNSRSEMNVSTLELGDSALYLCASSLAGQGAAYEQYFGPGTRLTVT.